The 10 T cell receptor beta chains reported below all come from one sample, sequenced in a study of T cells in Graves' hyperthyroidism and ophthalmopathy. Amplification of TCR beta CDR3 regions was performed using RNA transcripts as template. Researchers ran a first-round RT-PCR on the TCR CDR3 using the HTBI primer set. TCRdb re-called the multiplex PCR reads with MiXCR, one entry per CDR3 protein. The sample includes 500,000 to 800,000 distinct CDR3 sequences, about 14% of them seen just once. Sequenced input: blood. All receptors derive from a woman in her forties or fifties with Graves' ophthalmopathy.

This chain links TRBV5-1 with TRBJ2-3, with TRBD2 identical over 8 bases. Trimming took 0 bases from V and 5 from J; bases not matched to a gene: 8. The CDR3 covers 16 residues. Germline loops: CDR1 SGHRS, CDR2 YFSETQ. CDR3 bases: TGCGCCAGCAGCTTGGGAGGGGCTAGCGGGCAAGATACGCAGTATTTT. It yields the protein CASSLGGASGQDTQYF.

This clonotype showed up just a few times. The chain links TRBV10-3 to TRBJ2-1, with TRBD1 identical over 11 bases. V was pared by 7 bases and J by 6 bases, with 2 bases of the junction left unmatched. Germline CDR1 is ENHRY and CDR2 is SYGVKD. CDR3 length: 13 residues. The CDR3 DNA is TGTGCCATCACGGGACAGGGGGGCAATGAGCAGTTCTTC. Translated: CAITGQGGNEQFF.

There are many counts of this clonotype. The chain recombines TRBV18 with TRBJ2-7, with 11 nucleotides matching TRBD1. The CDR3 length is 14 residues. The V gene's germline CDR1 is KGHSH and CDR2 LQKENI. With 6 bases clipped from V and 7 bases from J, the junction kept 8 bases outside the gene matches. The chain's CDR3 is CASSTGQGAYEQYF. The CDR3 DNA reads as TGTGCCAGCTCGACAGGACAGGGGGCGTATGAGCAGTACTTC.

This clonotype appeared many times. CDR3 loop: CASSFSQGNTEAFF. DNA of the CDR3: TGTGCCAGCAGCTTCTCGCAGGGGAACACTGAAGCTTTCTTT. The rearrangement links TRBV7-9 to TRBJ1-1; maybe TRBD1 (5 bases). This CDR3 contains 14 residues. Per germline, CDR1 SEHNR and CDR2 FQNEAQ (reference sequence). The V gene lost 3 bases and the J gene lost 1 base, with 9 bases spanning the gap.

This clonotype was seen at least ten times. The rearrangement links TRBV6-1 to TRBJ2-5, with 9 bases identical to TRBD2. V gave up 6 bases and J gave up 5 bases; unmatched junction bases: 4. CDR3 length equals 13 residues. CDR1 and CDR2 (germline): MNHNS, SASEGT. The CDR3 region is CASRPAGGETQYF. CDR3 DNA sequence: TGTGCCAGCAGACCAGCGGGAGGTGAGACCCAGTACTTC.

Comment on this clonotype: This may come from a read error, since a much larger clone is one base off. Without the conserved terminal phenylalanine or tryptophan, this CDR3 likely stems from a read error. J is TRBJ1-1 and V is TRBV7-9; the D is unclear. Germline CDR1 reads SEHNR; CDR2 reads FQNEAQ (reference sequence). The CDR3 is made up of 14 amino acids. The V and J ends lost 6 bases and 1 base respectively, with 12 bases between them. In nucleotides, the CDR3 is TGTGCCAGCAGATGGGTCGCAACGAACACTGAAGCTTTCCTT. Protein product: CASRWVATNTEAFL.

This clonotype was seen a handful of times. The J gene is TRBJ1-4, the V gene TRBV10-3; TRBD1 matches at 8 bases. The CDR3 extends over 15 amino acids. V gave up 3 bases and J gave up 5 bases; unmatched junction bases: 5. Germline assignment: CDR1 ENHRY and CDR2 SYGVKD. CDR3 sequence reads: CAISESRDRNEKLFF. The CDR3 DNA reads as TGTGCCATCAGTGAATCCCGGGACAGGAATGAAAAACTGTTTTTT.

The V and J genes are TRBV28 and TRBJ1-5; D ambiguous. The CDR3 loop spans 14 amino acids. V was shortened by 2 bases and J by 5 bases, with 10 bases between the two germline ends. The germline CDR1 and CDR2 sequences are MDHEN and SYDVKM. In DNA form, the CDR3 reads TGTGCCAGCAGTTTAAACGGTCCTTATCAGCCCCAGCATTTT. Its protein product is CASSLNGPYQPQHF.

This clonotype was recorded a few times. The chain employs TRBV18 and TRBJ2-6, with D perhaps TRBD2 (6 bases). Looked up from germline, CDR1 is KGHSH and CDR2 is LQKENI. This CDR3 is built from 17 residues. The germline V and J ends were trimmed by 5 bases and 1 base, with 15 bases remaining between them. CDR3 sequence: CASSSMYRGSGANVLTF. The DNA for the CDR3 is TGTGCCAGCTCATCCATGTATCGGGGGTCTGGGGCCAACGTCCTGACTTTC.

The chain has TRBV5-1 and TRBJ1-1; 9 positions agree with TRBD1. The CDR3 has 17 residues. Germline CDR1 is SGHRS and CDR2 is YFSETQ. The V and J ends lost 3 bases and 1 base, in that order; junction bases with no gene match: 10. CDR3 bases: TGCGCCAGCAGCTCGGGGACAGGGATAATAGAGAACACTGAAGCTTTCTTT. Its translation is CASSSGTGIIENTEAFF.